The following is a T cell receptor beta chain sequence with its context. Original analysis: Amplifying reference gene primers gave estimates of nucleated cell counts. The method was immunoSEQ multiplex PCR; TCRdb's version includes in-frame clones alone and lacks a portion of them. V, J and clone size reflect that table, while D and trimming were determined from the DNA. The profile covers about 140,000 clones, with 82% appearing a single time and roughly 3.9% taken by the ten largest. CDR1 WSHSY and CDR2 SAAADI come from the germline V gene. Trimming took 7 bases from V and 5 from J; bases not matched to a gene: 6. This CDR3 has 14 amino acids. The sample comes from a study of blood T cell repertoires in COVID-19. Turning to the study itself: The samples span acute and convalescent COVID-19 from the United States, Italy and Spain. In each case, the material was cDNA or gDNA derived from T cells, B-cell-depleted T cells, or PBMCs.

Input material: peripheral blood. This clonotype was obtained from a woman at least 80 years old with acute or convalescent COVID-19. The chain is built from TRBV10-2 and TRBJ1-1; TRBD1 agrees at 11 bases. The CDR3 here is CASIGQGAPTEAFF. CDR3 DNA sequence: TGCGCCAGCATCGGACAGGGGGCGCCGACTGAAGCTTTCTTT.